This T cell receptor beta chain originates from a study of human thymus T cells. Germline V gene sequence: CDR1 SGHTA, CDR2 FQGNSA. The CDR3 runs to 13 residues. Trimming stripped 3 bases from V and 7 bases from J, with 10 bases between. The assay was immunoSEQ multiplex PCR, and TCRdb's table has in-frame clones only and misses some. The sample comprises 45,000 to 50,000 clones, 95% of which are singletons, and about 0.17% rests with the top ten. The rearrangement links TRBV7-2 to TRBJ1-5; D gene uncertain. The sequenced material came from blood. The sequence came from a girl under three years old with a congenital heart defect but otherwise immunologically healthy. The chain's CDR3 is CASSFGVGQPQHF. CDR3 coding DNA: TGTGCCAGCAGCTTCGGGGTAGGACAGCCCCAGCATTTT.